This T cell receptor beta chain originates from a study of regulatory T cells in long-lasting Graves disease. General study results and limits: Limited sample numbers may have lowered accuracy.

Germline V gene data show CDR1 as SEHNR and CDR2 as FQNEAQ (reference sequence). Trimming took 4 bases from V and 0 from J; bases not matched to a gene: 4. This CDR3 has 16 residues. Relying on iRepertoire HTBI primers and Arm-PCR of CDR3 regions, the team built TCR beta libraries. In the authors' methods: Samples jointly harbored roughly 60 TRBV and 12 to 15 TRBJ segments. Each CDR3 protein is one row after TCRdb ran MiXCR on the multiplex PCR reads. Clone size and V and J calls follow TCRdb, not the original study. The table includes more than 400,000 distinct CDR3 sequences, roughly 15% detected once. As to time point: newly diagnosed GD, antithyroid drugs for less than 3 months. After RNA was extracted from PBMCs, the TCR library was made from it. This clonotype was recorded a few times. Its cognate antigen is unknown. The same data also contributed to another study, on T cells in Graves' hyperthyroidism and ophthalmopathy.

The starting material was peripheral blood mononuclear cells (PBMCs), obtained at new diagnosis, from a patient treated with antithyroid drugs. The source of this sequence is a man aged 35 to 55 with Graves disease. The chain combines TRBV7-9 with TRBJ2-5; 11 bases line up with TRBD2. The CDR3 DNA sequence: TGTGCCAGCAGCTATTGGACTAGCGGGTACCAAGAGACCCAGTACTTC. Amino acid sequence: CASSYWTSGYQETQYF.